This T cell receptor (beta chain) was retrieved from a study of early T cells in non-severe SARS-CoV-2 infection. The wider study: Sequencing was performed on bulk RNA from unsorted whole blood, leaving chains unpaired. Findings of the study overall: Matching results from VDJdb favored anti-spike CD8 responses, leaving private and CD4 specificities undetected.

Trimming at V came to 0 bases and at J to 1 base, leaving 6 bases not matched to a gene. Germline V gene sequence: CDR1 LGHDT, CDR2 YNNKEL (reference sequence). The CDR3 has 18 residues. Individual cDNA molecules were tagged with unique molecular identifiers. TCRdb reprocessed the 5' RACE reads via MiXCR and lists one record per CDR3 protein. The sample lists under 70,000 distinct CDR3 sequences, about 9.9% occurring once. Turning to this clonotype: Its cognate antigen is unknown.

This chain links TRBV3-1 with TRBJ2-2; 9 bases align to TRBD1. The specimen sequenced was whole blood. The sequence derives from an adult who was a healthcare worker with PCR-confirmed SARS-CoV-2 infection or an uninfected control (not recorded which). The DNA of the CDR3 is TGTGCCAGCAGCCAAGAGTTTGGGACAGGGATGAACACCGGGGAGCTGTTTTTT. Translating it yields CASSQEFGTGMNTGELFF.